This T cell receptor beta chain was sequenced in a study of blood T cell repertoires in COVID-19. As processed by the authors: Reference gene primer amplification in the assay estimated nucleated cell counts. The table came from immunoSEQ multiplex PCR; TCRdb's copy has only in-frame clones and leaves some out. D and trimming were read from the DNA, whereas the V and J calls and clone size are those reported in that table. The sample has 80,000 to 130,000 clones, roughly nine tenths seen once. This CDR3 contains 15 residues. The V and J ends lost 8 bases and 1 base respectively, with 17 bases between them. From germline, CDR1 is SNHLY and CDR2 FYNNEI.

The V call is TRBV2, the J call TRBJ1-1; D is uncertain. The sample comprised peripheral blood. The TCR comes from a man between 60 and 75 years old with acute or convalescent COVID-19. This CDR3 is CASSPPTAQNTEAFF. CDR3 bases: TGTGCCAGCTCCCCCCCCACCGCACAGAACACTGAAGCTTTCTTT. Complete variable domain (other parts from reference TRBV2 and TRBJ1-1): EPEVTQTPSHQVTQMGQEVILRCVPISNHLYFYWYRQILGQKVEFLVSFYNNEISEKSEIFDDQFSVERPDGSNFTLKIRSTKLEDSAMYFCASSPPTAQNTEAFFGQGTRLTVV.